Described below is a single T cell receptor (beta chain) sequence and its context. This clone has only one observation. Its antigen remains undetermined. Base qualities are missing; no much larger clone stands one base away. The data belong to a study of cytomegalovirus exposure and HLA in healthy donors (dated by TCRdb to about 2017). Turning to the overall study: A later analysis indicated that the 130 or so validation repertoires were generated on the platform also employed for the roughly 720 repertoires of the first cohort. The aim of the study was to test whether cataloging public T cell receptors could identify signatures of past pathogen exposure. In addition to the first cohort of roughly 670 subjects, a separate validation cohort of approximately 130 different subjects was used. To predict cytomegalovirus infection status, the study combined high-throughput TCR immunosequencing, statistical association of individual TCRs with disease status, and machine learning.

Study-wide findings and limitations: A total of 164 TCR beta chains were listed by the study as associated with cytomegalovirus. It was suggested by the authors that the approach could potentially be generalized to other disease states and immunological phenotypes. Subsequent analysis determined that TCRs grouped into clusters in the first cohort also showed a tendency toward co-occurrence across the 120 validation repertoires, and approximately 93% of cluster scores exceeded 0. In vitro tests confirmed that three of the cytomegalovirus-associated TCR beta chains recognize cytomegalovirus antigens. The classifier was reported to diagnose cytomegalovirus status with high specificity and sensitivity in both the original and validation cohorts. Across donors, most TCR sequences were observed very rarely, whereas some public TCRs were present in many individuals. All 120 or so repertoires were used to score co-occurrence in the validation cohort in a later analysis, because that analysis had no HLA typing for the cohort.

Library preparation was by the immunoSEQ multiplex PCR assay. The paper's data handling went like this. A statistical classification framework was built to diagnose cytomegalovirus status from the catalog of TCR beta chain sequences. TCRdb mirrors the immuneACCESS table, restricted to in-frame sequences. Some clones are absent from its copies; in checked studies, under half trace to an unresolved V gene, and the reason for the others is unknown. V, J and clone size derive from that table, while D and trimming were established from the DNA sequence. The sample records roughly 310,000 clones, 88% of which are singletons. Around 0.96% of the sample comes from the top ten. Separate from the approximately 700-subject first cohort, the validation cohort of roughly 110 subjects was the group to which the donors belonged. The TCR was taken from a young man in good health and CMV-seronegative. Sequenced: PBMCs.

The DNA sequence is given as TGTGCCAGCAGCCAAACGCTTGGACTAGTTGCAGATACGCAGTATTTT. It is translated as CASSQTLGLVADTQYF. The chain joins TRBV9 to TRBJ2-3; 7 junctional bases match TRBD2. The CDR3, from cysteine to phenylalanine, totals 16 residues. CDR3 DNA only is kept here, 48 bases in frame from base 1. CDR1 and CDR2 were assigned from the germline V gene as SGDLS and YYNGEE. Trimmed from V: 4 bases; trimmed from J: 4 bases; junction bases lacking a gene match: 12.